Listed below are T cell receptor beta chains from one sample, sequenced in a study of blood T cell repertoires in COVID-19. Libraries were prepared by immunoSEQ multiplex PCR; TCRdb keeps only in-frame clonotypes and omits some of them. The sample records roughly 98,000 clones, 82% being singletons. The sample consisted of peripheral blood. These receptors all stem from a man between 65 and 85 years old with active or convalescent COVID-19. Each CDR3 is given with its conserved first and last residue. The D gene is left open where the match is weak. Expanded clones are given a class, and other clones once, few, many or no size at all.

>-|TRBV2|TRBJ2-7|-
CASSDIYEQYF
TGTGCCAGCAGTGACATCTACGAGCAGTACTTC
>TRBD1|TRBV7-9|TRBJ2-1|-
CASRLGQGGEQFF
TGTGCCAGCAGACTAGGACAGGGGGGTGAGCAGTTCTTC
>-|TRBV13|TRBJ2-1|-
CASSPDTYNEQFF
TGTGCCAGCAGCCCGGACACTTACAATGAGCAGTTCTTC
>-|TRBV7-9|TRBJ2-5|-
CASSLAGETQYF
TGTGCCAGCAGCCTCGCGGGAGAGACCCAGTACTTC
>TRBD1|TRBV5-6|TRBJ1-4|-
CASSLAGQGSEKLFF
TGTGCCAGCAGCTTGGCGGGACAGGGTAGTGAAAAACTGTTTTTT
>TRBD1|TRBV7-2|TRBJ2-1|-
CASSLARTGKHNEQFF
TGTGCCAGCAGCTTAGCTCGGACAGGGAAACACAATGAGCAGTTCTTC
>TRBD2|TRBV5-1|TRBJ2-7|-
CASSLVTGGQNEQYF
TGCGCCAGCAGCTTGGTAACGGGGGGGCAGAACGAGCAGTACTTC
>TRBD1|TRBV5-6|TRBJ1-2|-
CASSLDGTGQSLYGYTF
TGTGCCAGCAGCTTGGACGGGACAGGGCAATCCCTCTATGGCTACACCTTC
>TRBD2|TRBV6-5|TRBJ2-4|-
CASSYTSGGHIQYF
TGTGCCAGCAGTTACACTAGCGGGGGACACATTCAGTACTTC
>TRBD1|TRBV5-1|TRBJ2-7|-
CASKGQSSYEQYF
TGCGCCAGCAAGGGACAGAGCTCCTACGAGCAGTACTTC
>-|TRBV10-3|TRBJ2-1|-
CAISGGRDSTDEQFF
TGTGCCATCAGTGGTGGTCGGGACTCTACGGACGAGCAGTTCTTC
>-|TRBV6-6|TRBJ1-5|-
CASSKSDRSNQPQHF
TGTGCCAGCAGTAAATCGGACAGAAGCAATCAGCCCCAGCATTTT
>-|TRBV5-4|TRBJ1-1|-
CASSSPIPGRTEAFF
TGTGCCAGCAGCTCCCCTATTCCTGGGAGAACTGAAGCTTTCTTT
>TRBD1|TRBV27|TRBJ1-5|-
CASSPRTGGIGNQPQHF
TGTGCCAGCAGTCCACGGACAGGCGGGATAGGGAATCAGCCCCAGCATTTT
>TRBD2|TRBV30|TRBJ2-1|-
CAWRPRTGLANNEQFF
TGTGCCTGGAGACCTAGAACGGGACTAGCGAACAATGAGCAGTTCTTC
>-|TRBV6-5|TRBJ1-3|-
CASSTPGAGNTIYF
TGTGCCAGCAGTACACCAGGGGCTGGAAACACCATATATTTT
>TRBD1|TRBV30|TRBJ1-5|-
CAWSVSGQVMSQHF
TGTGCCTGGAGTGTATCTGGACAGGTCATGTCCCAGCATTTT
>-|TRBV11-3|TRBJ2-7|few
CASSAQGKEQYF
TGTGCCAGCAGTGCACAGGGAAAAGAGCAGTACTTC
>-|TRBV27|TRBJ1-4|-
CASSLWGEVGEKLFF
TGTGCCAGCAGTTTATGGGGGGAAGTCGGGGAAAAACTGTTTTTT
>-|TRBV5-4|TRBJ2-3|-
CASSLGGADTQYF
TGTGCCAGCAGCTTGGGCGGTGCTGATACGCAGTATTTT
>TRBD1|TRBV4-2|TRBJ1-2|-
CASSSDRGIGYTF
TGTGCCAGCAGCTCGGACAGGGGAATAGGCTACACCTTC
>-|TRBV4-2|TRBJ2-3|-
CASSQELQLLESGPQYF
TGTGCCAGCAGCCAAGAGTTGCAACTGCTTGAATCAGGGCCGCAGTATTTT
>-|TRBV29-1|TRBJ2-1|-
CSGDLASGGNEQFF
TGCAGCGGTGACCTCGCCTCCGGGGGCAATGAGCAGTTCTTC
>-|TRBV4-2|TRBJ2-2|few
CASSWGNEGGELFF
TGTGCCAGCAGCTGGGGAAATGAGGGCGGGGAGCTGTTTTTT
>TRBD1|TRBV7-7|TRBJ2-5|once
CASSRDREETQYF
TGTGCTAGCAGCAGGGACAGGGAAGAGACCCAGTACTTC
>-|TRBV4-3|TRBJ1-5|-
CASSDRVSSNQPQHF
TGCGCCAGCAGCGACCGGGTTTCCAGCAATCAGCCCCAGCATTTT
>-|TRBV12-3/TRBV12-4|TRBJ1-2|once
CASRPDSYGYTF
TGTGCCAGCAGGCCCGACAGTTATGGCTACACCTTC
>-|TRBV18|TRBJ1-1|-
CASSPGGGVNTEAFF
TGTGCCAGCTCACCAGGCGGCGGGGTGAACACTGAAGCTTTCTTT
>-|TRBV18|TRBJ1-3|-
CASSPQGSGNTIYF
TGTGCCAGCTCACCCCAGGGGTCTGGAAACACCATATATTTT
>-|TRBV7-2|TRBJ2-2|-
CASSLEGLRNTGELFF
TGTGCCAGCAGCTTAGAAGGACTCCGAAACACCGGGGAGCTGTTTTTT
>-|TRBV19|TRBJ2-1|few
CASSIDPPGGGRNEQFF
TGTGCCAGTAGTATAGATCCCCCCGGAGGTGGGAGAAATGAGCAGTTCTTC
>-|TRBV5-4|TRBJ2-1|-
CASSSGSYNEQFF
TGTGCCAGCAGCTCGGGATCCTACAATGAGCAGTTCTTC
>-|TRBV10-3|TRBJ2-5|many
CAISEGTTGETQYF
TGTGCCATCAGTGAGGGTACCACCGGGGAGACCCAGTACTTC
>TRBD1|TRBV19|TRBJ1-1|-
CASSPGTGWIEAFF
TGTGCCAGTTCTCCCGGGACAGGATGGATCGAAGCTTTCTTT
>-|TRBV2|TRBJ2-3|-
CASSEMGLKSTDTQYF
TGTGCCAGCAGTGAAATGGGGCTGAAAAGCACAGATACGCAGTATTTT
>-|TRBV2|TRBJ1-1|-
CASKGQGTEAFF
TGTGCCAGCAAGGGGCAAGGCACTGAAGCTTTCTTT
>TRBD1|TRBV5-6|TRBJ2-4|-
CASSDRALAKNIQYF
TGTGCCAGCAGTGACAGGGCCCTAGCCAAAAACATTCAGTACTTC
>TRBD1|TRBV29-1|TRBJ1-1|-
CSTADRGLTEAFF
TGCAGCACCGCCGACAGGGGGCTGACTGAAGCTTTCTTT
>-|TRBV3-1/TRBV3-2|TRBJ2-1|-
CASSRGLSNNEQFF
TGTGCCAGCAGCCGGGGACTTTCGAACAATGAGCAGTTCTTC
>-|TRBV4-3|TRBJ1-2|once
CASSQDRNRAYGYTF
TGCGCCAGCAGCCAAGATAGGAACAGGGCCTATGGCTACACCTTC
>TRBD1|TRBV5-8|TRBJ2-5|-
CASSLPQGARETQYF
TGTGCCAGCAGCTTGCCACAGGGGGCGAGGGAGACCCAGTACTTC
>-|TRBV2|TRBJ1-4|once
CASTPGRVLPNEKLFF
TGTGCCAGCACCCCCGGGAGGGTTCTTCCTAATGAAAAACTGTTTTTT
>-|TRBV20-1|TRBJ2-3|once
CSAGTQYF
TGCAGTGCCGGTACGCAGTATTTT
>-|TRBV7-8|TRBJ2-2|-
CASSLEAGELFF
TGTGCCAGCAGCTTAGAAGCGGGGGAGCTGTTTTTT
>-|TRBV28|TRBJ1-5|-
CASSRPREDQPQHF
TGTGCCAGCAGCCGGCCGAGGGAGGATCAGCCCCAGCATTTT
>TRBD1|TRBV29-1|TRBJ2-7|-
CSVSGQGQYQDEQYF
TGCAGCGTTAGCGGACAGGGCCAATATCAGGACGAGCAGTACTTC
>TRBD1|TRBV2|TRBJ1-2|-
CASGGGTGDGYTF
TGTGCCAGCGGGGGAGGGACAGGGGATGGCTACACCTTC
>TRBD1|TRBV10-2|TRBJ2-7|-
CAATGQGYEQYF
TGCGCCGCCACGGGACAGGGCTACGAGCAGTACTTC
>TRBD2|TRBV6-1|TRBJ2-7|-
CASSEGEGGVYRYF
TGTGCCAGCAGTGAAGGGGAGGGTGGCGTATATCGGTACTTC
>TRBD1|TRBV11-3|TRBJ2-7|-
CASSPGTAQQYF
TGTGCCAGCAGCCCGGGGACAGCCCAACAGTACTTC
>-|TRBV19|TRBJ2-5|-
CASSTLRESETQYF
TGTGCCAGTAGTACTCTAAGGGAGTCCGAGACCCAGTACTTC
>-|TRBV7-9|TRBJ1-5|-
CASSFSSQPQHF
TGTGCCAGCAGCTTTAGTAGTCAGCCCCAGCATTTT
>-|TRBV6-4|TRBJ1-2|-
CASSDQGTGGYTF
TGTGCCAGCAGTGATCAGGGAACAGGGGGCTACACCTTC
>TRBD1|TRBV6-1|TRBJ2-1|-
CASSPGTATNEQFF
TGTGCCAGCAGTCCGGGGACAGCAACCAATGAGCAGTTCTTC